These T cell receptor beta chains were read from a single sample in a study of CD8 T cells in Susac syndrome. TCRdb reanalysed the immunoSEQ multiplex PCR reads using MiXCR and keeps one entry per CDR3 protein. The top ten clones hold 0.07% to 0.09% of a sample with 100,000 to 150,000 distinct CDR3 sequences, about 94% of them seen once. Sequenced material: CD4+ T cells from PBMCs. These receptor sequences come from a human donor in good health. Both conserved end residues are part of each CDR3. Each record gives: CDR3 protein, CDR3 DNA, clone size, V gene, J gene, CDR3 length, D gene. D genes are given only for firm matches. Clone size is given for some rows only: seen once, a few or many times, or a class if the clone is expanded.

CASSQTPRTDTEAFF	TGTGCCAGCAGCCAAACCCCCAGGACGGACACTGAAGCTTTCTTT	-	TRBV14	TRBJ1-1	15	-
CSAGLVISNEQFF	TGCAGTGCGGGACTAGTTATTTCCAATGAGCAGTTCTTC	-	TRBV20-1	TRBJ2-1	13	TRBD2
CASSSYPITGVEIRMNTEAFF	TGTGCCAGCAGCTCCTACCCGATTACAGGGGTCGAAATCCGAATGAACACTGAAGCTTTCTTT	-	TRBV3-1	TRBJ1-1	21	TRBD1
CASSPWTGMSGYTF	TGTGCCAGCAGCCCTTGGACAGGGATGAGCGGCTACACCTTC	-	TRBV7-2	TRBJ1-2	14	TRBD1
CASSHPDGSYEQYF	TGTGCCAGCAGCCACCCGGACGGCTCCTACGAGCAGTACTTC	-	TRBV4-2	TRBJ2-7	14	-
CASSKVMGQGAYTF	TGTGCCAGTAGTAAGGTGATGGGACAGGGGGCCTACACCTTC	once	TRBV19	TRBJ1-2	14	TRBD1
CASSQDRTGISYEQYF	TGCGCCAGCAGCCAGGATCGGACAGGGATTTCTTACGAGCAGTACTTC	-	TRBV4-1	TRBJ2-7	16	TRBD1
CASSLEGGDTQYF	TGTGCCAGCAGCCTTGAGGGGGGGGATACGCAGTATTTT	-	TRBV5-4	TRBJ2-3	13	-
CASRGAGGQYEQYF	TGTGCCAGCAGAGGAGCGGGAGGGCAATACGAGCAGTACTTC	-	TRBV25-1	TRBJ2-7	14	TRBD2
CASSQDRLAGVQYF	TGCGCCAGCAGCCAAGATCGACTAGCGGGAGTCCAGTACTTC	-	TRBV4-1	TRBJ2-5	14	TRBD2
CSASGGSYGYTF	TGCAGTGCTAGCGGGGGTAGCTATGGCTACACCTTC	-	TRBV20-1	TRBJ1-2	12	-
CSARGTRIYEQYF	TGCAGTGCTAGAGGTACTAGGATCTACGAGCAGTACTTC	-	TRBV20-1	TRBJ2-7	13	-
CASSFPGQGNFEAFF	TGTGCCAGCAGTTTCCCGGGACAGGGCAACTTTGAAGCTTTCTTT	-	TRBV6-6	TRBJ1-1	15	TRBD1
CASSFSDRTYEQYF	TGTGCCAGCAGCTTTTCGGACAGGACCTACGAGCAGTACTTC	-	TRBV7-2	TRBJ2-7	14	TRBD1
CASSRDRFSYEQYF	TGTGCCAGCAGCCGGGACAGGTTCTCCTACGAGCAGTACTTC	once	TRBV7-2	TRBJ2-7	14	TRBD1
CASTFGTVNIQYF	TGTGCCAGCACCTTCGGGACGGTAAACATTCAGTACTTC	-	TRBV28	TRBJ2-4	13	-
CASSQVQGDTEAFF	TGTGCCAGCAGCCAAGTCCAGGGCGACACTGAAGCTTTCTTT	-	TRBV3-1	TRBJ1-1	14	-
CASSFLAGGETYEQYF	TGCGCCAGCAGCTTTCTTGCCGGGGGGGAAACCTACGAGCAGTACTTC	-	TRBV5-1	TRBJ2-7	16	TRBD2
CSVSKRTGGDEKLFF	TGCAGCGTCTCCAAACGGACAGGGGGCGACGAAAAACTGTTTTTT	-	TRBV29-1	TRBJ1-4	15	TRBD1
CASSGSGSSTDTQYF	TGCGCCAGCAGCGGAAGCGGGTCCAGCACAGATACGCAGTATTTT	-	TRBV5-1	TRBJ2-3	15	-
CASSQGAGSRGEQYF	TGTGCCAGCAGCCAAGGGGCAGGCTCACGGGGGGAGCAGTACTTC	-	TRBV4-2	TRBJ2-7	15	-
CSARQGEGSSYNEQFF	TGCAGTGCTAGACAAGGGGAGGGGAGCTCCTACAATGAGCAGTTCTTC	-	TRBV20-1	TRBJ2-1	16	TRBD2
CASSLLPGQTYEQYF	TGTGCCAGCAGCCTTTTACCGGGACAAACCTACGAGCAGTACTTC	-	TRBV7-9	TRBJ2-7	15	-
CAWSSREGALEAFF	TGTGCCTGGAGTTCTAGGGAGGGAGCCCTTGAAGCTTTCTTT	-	TRBV30	TRBJ1-1	14	-
CSVRWSYYEQYF	TGCAGCGTCAGATGGAGCTACTACGAGCAGTACTTC	-	TRBV29-1	TRBJ2-7	12	-
CAWSVNSGHNEQFF	TGTGCCTGGAGTGTAAATAGCGGTCACAATGAGCAGTTCTTC	-	TRBV30	TRBJ2-1	14	-
CASSPLGETQYF	TGTGCCAGCAGTCCTCTGGGGGAGACCCAGTACTTC	once	TRBV2	TRBJ2-5	12	-
CASSQDRSNAGGSIQYF	TGCGCCAGCAGCCAAGATCGAAGTAATGCGGGAGGGAGTATTCAGTACTTC	-	TRBV4-3	TRBJ2-4	17	TRBD2
CASSPPRTGGTEAFF	TGTGCCAGCTCACCACCTAGGACAGGCGGCACTGAAGCTTTCTTT	once	TRBV18	TRBJ1-1	15	TRBD1
CSGTSGSIEQFF	TGCAGCGGGACTAGCGGGAGTATAGAGCAGTTCTTC	-	TRBV29-1	TRBJ2-1	12	TRBD2
CSVGRTVDTIYF	TGCAGCGTTGGACGGACAGTGGACACCATATATTTT	-	TRBV29-1	TRBJ1-3	12	-
CASSRRGTATYEQYF	TGTGCCAGCAGCCGTCGCGGGACAGCTACCTACGAGCAGTACTTC	-	TRBV5-6	TRBJ2-7	15	-
CSASRSAEAPYEQYF	TGCAGTGCTAGTCGCTCGGCGGAGGCCCCCTACGAGCAGTACTTC	once	TRBV20-1	TRBJ2-7	15	-
CASRLSYNEQFF	TGTGCCAGCAGGCTATCCTACAATGAGCAGTTCTTC	once	TRBV6-2/TRBV6-3	TRBJ2-1	12	-
CASCTDNGYTF	TGCGCCAGCTGTACAGATAATGGCTACACCTTC	-	TRBV23-1	TRBJ1-2	11	-
CASSSGDMATSNIQYF	TGTGCCAGCAGCTCGGGGGACATGGCCACATCGAACATTCAGTACTTC	-	TRBV5-8	TRBJ2-4	16	-
CASGDLDGYTF	TGTGCCAGCGGGGACCTGGATGGCTACACCTTC	-	TRBV3-1	TRBJ1-2	11	-
CASSVDGTGLNEQFF	TGTGCCAGCAGCGTAGACGGGACAGGGCTCAATGAGCAGTTCTTC	-	TRBV9	TRBJ2-1	15	TRBD1
CASSSKTSFETGELFF	TGTGCCAGCAGTTCCAAGACTAGCTTCGAAACCGGGGAGCTGTTTTTT	-	TRBV27	TRBJ2-2	16	TRBD2
CSVQGQSYEQYF	TGCAGCGTTCAGGGACAGAGCTACGAGCAGTACTTC	-	TRBV29-1	TRBJ2-7	12	TRBD1
CASSPQGPNTEAFF	TGTGCCAGCTCACCCCAGGGGCCGAACACTGAAGCTTTCTTT	-	TRBV18	TRBJ1-1	14	-
CSVIPGGGNTEAFF	TGCAGCGTCATTCCAGGGGGGGGAAACACTGAAGCTTTCTTT	-	TRBV29-1	TRBJ1-1	14	TRBD1
CASSLGQGGLGELFF	TGTGCCAGCAGCTTAGGACAGGGGGGTCTGGGGGAGCTGTTTTTT	-	TRBV11-2	TRBJ2-2	15	TRBD1
CAWSRQQNTEAFF	TGTGCCTGGAGTCGACAGCAGAACACTGAAGCTTTCTTT	-	TRBV30	TRBJ1-1	13	-
CASSQAGRGNIQYF	TGTGCCAGCAGCCAAGCAGGACGCGGAAACATTCAGTACTTC	once	TRBV3-1	TRBJ2-4	14	-
CASSQDEGYNEQFF	TGCGCCAGCAGCCAAGATGAAGGGTACAATGAGCAGTTCTTC	-	TRBV4-3	TRBJ2-1	14	-
CASSLLAGEGNNEQFF	TGCGCCAGCAGCTTACTAGCGGGCGAGGGAAACAATGAGCAGTTCTTC	-	TRBV5-1	TRBJ2-1	16	TRBD2
CASSPVGGGYTF	TGTGCCAGCTCACCAGTCGGGGGTGGCTACACCTTC	-	TRBV18	TRBJ1-2	12	-
CASRIGYEAFF	TGTGCCAGCAGGATTGGGTATGAAGCTTTCTTT	-	TRBV6-5	TRBJ1-1	11	-
CASSYGSGVYGYTF	TGTGCCAGCAGTTATGGCAGCGGGGTCTATGGCTACACCTTC	-	TRBV6-6	TRBJ1-2	14	-
CASSLGSNTEAFF	TGTGCCAGCAGTTTGGGATCGAACACTGAAGCTTTCTTT	-	TRBV12-3/TRBV12-4	TRBJ1-1	13	-
CSVEKPLTDTQYF	TGCAGCGTTGAAAAACCTCTCACAGATACGCAGTATTTT	-	TRBV29-1	TRBJ2-3	13	-
CASSPRDSSYEQYF	TGTGCCAGCTCACCTCGGGACAGCTCCTACGAGCAGTACTTC	few	TRBV18	TRBJ2-7	14	TRBD1
CASSWPERERHEQYF	TGCGCCAGCAGCTGGCCGGAGCGGGAGCGCCACGAGCAGTACTTC	-	TRBV5-1	TRBJ2-7	15	TRBD2